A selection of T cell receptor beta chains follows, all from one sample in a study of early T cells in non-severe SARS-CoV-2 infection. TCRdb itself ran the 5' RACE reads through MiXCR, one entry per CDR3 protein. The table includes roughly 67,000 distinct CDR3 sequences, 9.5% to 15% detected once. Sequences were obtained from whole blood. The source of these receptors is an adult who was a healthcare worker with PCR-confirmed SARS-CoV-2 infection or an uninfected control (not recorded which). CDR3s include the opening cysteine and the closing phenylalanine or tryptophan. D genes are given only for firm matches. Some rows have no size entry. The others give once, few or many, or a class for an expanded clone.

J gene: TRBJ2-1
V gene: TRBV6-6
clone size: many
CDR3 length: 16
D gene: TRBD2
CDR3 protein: CATARTSGGAGNEQFF
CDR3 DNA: TGTGCCACCGCCCGGACTAGCGGGGGGGCCGGGAATGAGCAGTTCTTC

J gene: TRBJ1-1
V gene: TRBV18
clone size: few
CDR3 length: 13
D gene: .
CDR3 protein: CASSRPSDTEAFF
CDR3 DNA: TGTGCCAGCTCACGCCCCAGCGACACTGAAGCTTTCTTT

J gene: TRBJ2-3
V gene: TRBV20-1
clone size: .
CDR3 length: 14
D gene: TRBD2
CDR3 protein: CSARVAGVTDTQYF
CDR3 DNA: TGCAGTGCTAGAGTCGCGGGGGTTACAGATACGCAGTATTTT

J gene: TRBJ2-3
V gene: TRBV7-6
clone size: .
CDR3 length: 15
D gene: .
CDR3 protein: CASSLTPAGTDTQYF
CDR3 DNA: TGTGCCAGCAGCTTGACTCCTGCAGGGACAGATACGCAGTATTTT

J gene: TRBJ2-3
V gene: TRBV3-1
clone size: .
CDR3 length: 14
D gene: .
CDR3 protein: CASSQARGADTQYF
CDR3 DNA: TGTGCCAGCAGCCAAGCCAGGGGGGCAGATACGCAGTATTTT

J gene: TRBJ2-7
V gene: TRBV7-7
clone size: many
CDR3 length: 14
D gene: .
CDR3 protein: CASSSGPSSYEQYF
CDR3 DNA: TGTGCTAGCAGCTCGGGACCAAGCTCCTACGAGCAGTACTTC

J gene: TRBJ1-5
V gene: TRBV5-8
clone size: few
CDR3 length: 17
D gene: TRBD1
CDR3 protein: CASSLVLGTGVNQPQHF
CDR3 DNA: TGTGCCAGCAGCTTGGTTTTAGGGACAGGGGTTAATCAGCCCCAGCATTTT

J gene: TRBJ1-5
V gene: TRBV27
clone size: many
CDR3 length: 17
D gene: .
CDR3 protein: CASSRRATKEGNQPQHF
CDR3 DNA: TGTGCCAGCAGTCGCCGGGCCACGAAGGAGGGCAATCAGCCCCAGCATTTT

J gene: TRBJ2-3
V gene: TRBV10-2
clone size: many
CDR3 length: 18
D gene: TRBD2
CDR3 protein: CASRATSPTSGGADTQYF
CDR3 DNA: TGCGCCAGCAGGGCGACAAGCCCGACTAGCGGGGGGGCCGATACGCAGTATTTT

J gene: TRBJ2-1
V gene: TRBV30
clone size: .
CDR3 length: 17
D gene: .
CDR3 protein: CAWSVGGHFDLYNEQFF
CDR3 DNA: TGTGCCTGGAGTGTTGGGGGGCACTTTGACCTCTACAATGAGCAGTTCTTC

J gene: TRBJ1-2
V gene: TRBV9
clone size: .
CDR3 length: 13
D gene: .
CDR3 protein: CASSVEPGYGYTF
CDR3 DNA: TGTGCCAGCAGCGTAGAGCCAGGCTATGGCTACACCTTC

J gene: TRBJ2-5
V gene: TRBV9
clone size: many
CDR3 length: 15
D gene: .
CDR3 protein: CASSVEAGRGSTQYF
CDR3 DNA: TGTGCCAGCAGCGTAGAGGCGGGGAGAGGTTCCACCCAGTACTTC

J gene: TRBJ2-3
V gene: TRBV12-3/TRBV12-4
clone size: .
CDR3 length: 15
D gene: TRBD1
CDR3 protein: CASSLRTGSTDTQYF
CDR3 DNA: TGTGCCAGCAGCCTCCGGACAGGCAGCACAGATACGCAGTATTTT

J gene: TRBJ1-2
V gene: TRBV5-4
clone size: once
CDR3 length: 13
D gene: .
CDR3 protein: CASSLAADYGYTF
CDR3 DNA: TGTGCCAGCAGCTTGGCGGCGGACTATGGCTACACCTTC

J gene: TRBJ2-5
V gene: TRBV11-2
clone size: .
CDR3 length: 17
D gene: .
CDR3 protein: CASSLDRSRADGETQYF
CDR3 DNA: TGTGCCAGCAGCTTAGATCGAAGCAGGGCCGATGGGGAGACCCAGTACTTC